These 32 T cell receptor beta chains were all obtained from the same sample, sequenced in a study of control samples from healthy donors and cancer patients. Generated by immunoSEQ multiplex PCR, the TCRdb table keeps only in-frame clones and is missing some. This sample has roughly 200,000 clones, with about 90% found just once. The specimen was blood. The receptors were sampled from a man aged 25-45 years in good health.

This chain links TRBV27 with TRBJ1-2, with D perhaps matching TRBD1 (6 bases). CDR3 length: 16 residues. Deletions cut 5 bases from V and 4 bases from J, with 20 bases between. Germline V gene sequence: CDR1 MNHEY, CDR2 SMNVEV (reference sequence). The CDR3 region has the DNA TGTGCCAGCAGTCTAACCTTTTCTACAGGGCCCTATGGCTACACCTTC. This codes for CASSLTFSTGPYGYTF.

This sequence joins TRBV6-5 and TRBJ1-2, with D maybe TRBD1 (5 bases). Germline V gene lookup returns CDR1 MNHEY and CDR2 SVGAGI. The V end was cut by 5 bases, the J end by 1 base, with 14 bases between. The length of the CDR3 is 15 residues. In nucleotides, the CDR3 is TGTGCCAGCAGTCTAATCGGGACGGATAACTATGGCTACACCTTC. This encodes CASSLIGTDNYGYTF.

The chain combines TRBV30 with TRBJ1-1; D is uncertain. The ends were cut back, 0 bases at V and 0 bases at J, with 17 bases in the middle. Per the germline V gene, CDR1 is GTSNPN and CDR2 is SVGIG (reference sequence). There are 17 residues in the CDR3. CDR3: CAWSVPRAGWVNTEAFF. CDR3 coding DNA: TGTGCCTGGAGTGTACCAAGGGCGGGGTGGGTGAACACTGAAGCTTTCTTT. The full variable domain, rest sourced from reference TRBV30 and TRBJ1-1, is SQTIHQWPATLVQPVGSPLSLECTVEGTSNPNLYWYRQAAGRGLQLLFYSVGIGQISSEVPQNLSASRPQDRQFILSSKKLLLSDSGFYLCAWSVPRAGWVNTEAFFGQGTRLTVV.

J is TRBJ2-7 and V is TRBV6-2 or TRBV6-3; 7 bases fit TRBD1. The CDR3 length is 13 residues. V shed 5 bases and J 3 bases; nucleotides not matched to a gene: 4. Germline V lookup: CDR1 MNHEY, CDR2 SVGEGT. The CDR3 reads CASSEDRNYEQYF. CDR3 DNA sequence: TGTGCCAGCAGTGAGGACAGGAACTACGAGCAGTACTTC.

This clone was counted once. The chain combines TRBV4-2 with TRBJ2-3; TRBD1 matches 7 bases. The germline V gene has CDR1 LGHNA and CDR2 YNFKEQ. The CDR3 has 18 residues. J lost 3 bases, V lost 0 bases, and 12 bases had no gene match. DNA of the CDR3: TGTGCCAGCAGCCAAGACGGGTTCCAGGGGGAAGGAACAGATACGCAGTATTTT. As protein: CASSQDGFQGEGTDTQYF.

The gene calls are TRBV24-1 and TRBJ2-5; D is possibly TRBD1 or TRBD2 (5 bases each). The CDR3 consists of 16 residues. CDR1 KGHDR and CDR2 SFDVKD come from the germline V gene. V lost 7 bases and J 1 base, leaving 18 bases between the germline ends. Here the CDR3 DNA reads TGTGCCACCAGAGAGGGGTCAGGGCCGGGCCAAGAGACCCAGTACTTC. Residues: CATREGSGPGQETQYF.

The sample holds one count of this clone. J is TRBJ2-7 and V is TRBV5-1, with TRBD1 identical over 10 bases. The CDR3 contains 17 residues. Germline V gene data show CDR1 as SGHRS and CDR2 as YFSETQ. Trimming removed 5 bases from V and 6 bases from J; junction bases left unmatched: 17. The chain's CDR3 is CASRPMVTGTGVGEQYF. The CDR3 DNA follows: TGCGCCAGCAGACCAATGGTGACCGGGACAGGGGTCGGCGAGCAGTACTTC.

The J gene is TRBJ2-7, the V gene TRBV9; 12 nucleotides agree with TRBD1. The length of the CDR3 is 14 residues. J gave up 7 bases and V 4 bases, and 6 bases lay outside the gene matches. Germline lookup yields CDR1 SGDLS and CDR2 YYNGEE. The CDR3 nucleotides are TGTGCCAGCAGCCCGGGACAGGGGGCGCTTGAGCAGTACTTC. The encoded protein is CASSPGQGALEQYF.

The gene calls are TRBV29-1 and TRBJ1-2, with D uncertain. The CDR3 contains 11 residues. The ends were cut back, 3 bases at V and 5 bases at J, with 7 bases in the middle. From germline, CDR1 is SQVTM and CDR2 ANQGSEA. CDR3 sequence: CSVEASYGYTF. The CDR3 bases are TGCAGCGTTGAGGCAAGTTATGGCTACACCTTC.

V gene TRBV7-9 combines with J gene TRBJ2-2; the D is unclear. V dropped 1 base and J dropped 7 bases, with 7 bases sitting between them. The CDR3 runs to 13 residues. Germline V gene sequence: CDR1 SEHNR, CDR2 FQNEAQ (reference sequence). CDR3 loop: CASSLVGIGELFF. CDR3 bases: TGTGCCAGCAGCTTAGTTGGAATCGGGGAGCTGTTTTTT.

The gene calls are TRBV7-9 and TRBJ2-3; D is uncertain. The CDR3 length is 15 residues. Germline V gives CDR1 SEHNR, CDR2 FQNEAQ (reference sequence). The V end lost 1 base, the J end lost 1 base, and 9 bases lay between the germline ends. DNA of the CDR3: TGTGCCAGCAGCTTAGTTCTTTCAGGCACAGATACGCAGTATTTT. Translation: CASSLVLSGTDTQYF.

The V gene is TRBV19, the J gene TRBJ1-1; 7 bases map to TRBD1. This CDR3 spans 15 amino acids. The ends lost 8 bases at V and 3 bases at J; junction bases unmatched: 12. Germline V gene sequence: CDR1 LNHDA, CDR2 SQIVND (reference sequence). CDR3 nucleotides: TGTGCCAGTCAGGAGACAGGGAATTTGTACACTGAAGCTTTCTTT. It codes for CASQETGNLYTEAFF.

The count of this clone is one. The chain couples TRBV7-7 to TRBJ2-1, with 10 bases that match TRBD2. This CDR3 comprises 17 residues. The J segment lost 8 bases and the V segment lost 4 bases, leaving 14 bases of the junction unmatched. Germline loops: CDR1 SSHAT, CDR2 FNYEAQ (reference sequence). This CDR3 reads CASSSGFLASGGHEQFF. CDR3 sequence (DNA): TGTGCCAGCAGCTCAGGGTTTCTCGCTAGCGGGGGTCATGAGCAGTTCTTC.

This chain uses TRBV24-1 with TRBJ2-2; 7 bases fit TRBD1. Germline assignment: CDR1 KGHDR and CDR2 SFDVKD. The CDR3 consists of 14 residues. V was clipped by 3 bases and J by 6 bases; unmatched bases: 3. The CDR3 bases are TGTGCCACCAGTGATAACAGGGGCCCCGGGGAGCTGTTTTTT. Protein product: CATSDNRGPGELFF.

The rearrangement joins TRBV27 to TRBJ2-3; TRBD2 agrees at 12 bases. The CDR3 contains 15 residues. Germline V gene lookup returns CDR1 MNHEY and CDR2 SMNVEV (reference sequence). The V and J ends lost 6 bases and 0 bases, in that order; junction bases with no gene match: 1. This CDR3 is CASRTSGGSTDTQYF. Written as DNA, the CDR3 is TGTGCCAGCAGAACTAGCGGGGGGAGCACAGATACGCAGTATTTT.

J is TRBJ2-7 and V is TRBV3-1 (or the pseudogene TRBV3-2), with TRBD1 matching over 9 bases. CDR1 is LGHDT, CDR2 YNNKEL, per germline (reference sequence). V lost 4 bases to trimming and J lost 2 bases; unmatched junction nucleotides: 0. This CDR3 spans 13 amino acids. The CDR3: CASSRDRAYEQYF. CDR3 bases: TGTGCCAGCAGCCGGGACAGGGCCTACGAGCAGTACTTC.

The V and J genes are TRBV28 and TRBJ1-4; TRBD1 matches at 7 bases. This CDR3 is built from 15 residues. V was pared by 6 bases and J by 6 bases, with 10 bases of the junction left unmatched. The V gene's germline CDR1 is MDHEN and CDR2 SYDVKM. CDR3 nucleotide sequence: TGTGCCAGCAGCCCTCCTTATACAGGGGATGAAAAACTGTTTTTT. As protein: CASSPPYTGDEKLFF.

The genes are TRBV5-1 and TRBJ2-1; a weak D match, TRBD2 (5 bases). The germline CDR1 and CDR2 sequences are SGHRS and YFSETQ. With 0 bases removed from V and 5 bases from J, the gap between germline ends came to 12 bases. The CDR3 has 15 residues. The DNA for the CDR3 is TGCGCCAGCAGCTTGGGGTCCGGGAACCACAATGAGCAGTTCTTC. As protein: CASSLGSGNHNEQFF.

V gene TRBV5-1 combines with J gene TRBJ1-6; 9 positions agree with TRBD1. CDR3 length equals 15 residues. The junction had 4 bases not matched to a gene; V was cut back by 2 bases and J by 7 bases. The V gene's germline CDR1 is SGHRS and CDR2 YFSETQ. The CDR3 region is CASSLGTGKNSPLHF. CDR3 in DNA: TGCGCCAGCAGCTTAGGGACAGGGAAAAATTCACCCCTCCACTTT.

This rearrangement joins TRBV5-1 to TRBJ2-7, with D unresolved. The CDR3 is 15 amino acids. CDR1 and CDR2 (germline): SGHRS, YFSETQ. The germline V and J ends were trimmed by 0 bases and 6 bases, with 16 bases remaining between them. The CDR3 loop is CASSLAVETFLEQYF. CDR3 in DNA: TGCGCCAGCAGCTTGGCCGTGGAGACTTTCCTCGAGCAGTACTTC.

This sequence joins TRBV6-2 or TRBV6-3 and TRBJ1-6; TRBD1 aligns across 9 bases. The CDR3 is 15 residues long. V gave up 2 bases and J gave up 9 bases; unmatched junction bases: 5. Germline V gives CDR1 MNHEY, CDR2 SVGEGT. CDR3 sequence reads: CASSYTGTGFSPLHF. In DNA, the CDR3 is TGTGCCAGCAGTTACACCGGGACAGGGTTTTCACCCCTCCACTTT.

The count of this clone is one. J is TRBJ1-5 and V is TRBV19; 7 bases line up with TRBD1. V shed 7 bases, J shed 3 bases, and the junction held 9 bases outside the gene matches. In germline, CDR1 is LNHDA, CDR2 SQIVND (reference sequence). This CDR3 region has 15 residues. The CDR3 sequence is CASKPTGRANQPQHF. The CDR3 DNA sequence: TGTGCCAGTAAACCGACAGGGAGGGCCAATCAGCCCCAGCATTTT.

The rearrangement uses TRBV5-5 and TRBJ2-1; 7 bases are a match to TRBD2. V trimming: 1 base; J trimming: 7 bases; junction bases outside the gene matches: 11. This CDR3 spans 16 amino acids. CDR1 and CDR2 (germline): SGHKS, YYEKEE (reference sequence). The CDR3 is CASSLSQAGIRNEQFF. In DNA form, the CDR3 reads TGTGCCAGCAGCTTGAGTCAAGCGGGGATTCGGAATGAGCAGTTCTTC.

CDR3 loop: CASSLGLAGVGEQFF. CDR3 sequence (DNA): TGTGCCAGCAGCTTGGGTCTAGCGGGGGTTGGTGAGCAGTTCTTC. The chain carries TRBV5-8 and TRBJ2-1, with TRBD2 identical over 10 bases. Germline assignment: CDR1 SGHTS and CDR2 YDEGEE. CDR3 length equals 15 residues. Unmatched junction bases numbered 6, after V lost 0 bases and J lost 9 bases.

V usage is TRBV7-3 and J usage is TRBJ2-7; D is possibly TRBD1 or TRBD2 (5 bases each). The CDR3 extends over 17 amino acids. Germline V gene sequence: CDR1 SGHTA, CDR2 FQGTGA. V was pared by 4 bases and J by 3 bases, with 22 bases between. This CDR3 is CASSSDAFPGTDYEQYF. DNA for the CDR3: TGTGCCAGCAGCTCCGACGCATTTCCGGGGACCGACTACGAGCAGTACTTC. The full variable domain, its missing parts supplied by reference TRBV7-3 and TRBJ2-7, is GAGVSQTPSNKVTEKGKYVELRCDPISGHTALYWYRQSLGQGPEFLIYFQGTGAADDSGLPNDRFFAVRPEGSVSTLKIQRTERGDSAVYLCASSSDAFPGTDYEQYFGPGTRLTVT.

This clone was counted only a few times. The CDR3 protein is CASSPIGVNQPQHF. CDR3 coding DNA: TGTGCCAGCAGCCCCATCGGGGTCAATCAGCCCCAGCATTTT. The rearrangement uses TRBV25-1 and TRBJ1-5, with D unclear. Germline-derived CDR1 and CDR2 are MGHDK and SYGVNS. The CDR3 length is 14 residues. V lost 6 bases, J lost 3 bases, and 12 bases lay in between. Based on the CDR3 plus reference TRBV25-1 and TRBJ1-5, the full variable domain is EADIYQTPRYLVIGTGKKITLECSQTMGHDKMYWYQQDPGMELHLIHYSYGVNSTEKGDLSSESTVSRIRTEHFPLTLESARPSHTSQYLCASSPIGVNQPQHFGDGTRLSIL.

The chain recombines TRBV7-9 with TRBJ1-1; possibly TRBD1 for D (5 bases). The CDR3 is 16 amino acids. V was shortened by 5 bases and J by 0 bases, with 16 bases between the two germline ends. Germline V gene data show CDR1 as SEHNR and CDR2 as FQNEAQ (reference sequence). The CDR3 sequence is CASSRFRTSMNTEAFF. Written as DNA, the CDR3 is TGTGCCAGCAGCCGATTTCGGACAAGCATGAACACTGAAGCTTTCTTT.

V is TRBV19 and J is TRBJ1-4; a possible D gene is TRBD1 (5 bases). The CDR3 loop spans 13 amino acids. Between the trimmed V and J ends, which lost 9 bases and 8 bases, there was a span of 16 bases. Germline V CDR1 and CDR2: LNHDA, SQIVND (reference sequence). The CDR3: CARPHREGEKLFF. CDR3 nucleotides: TGTGCCAGACCGCATAGGGAGGGGGAAAAACTGTTTTTT.

CDR3 DNA: TGTGCCAGCAGGGGGGCATTCACAGATACGCAGTATTTT. Protein product: CASRGAFTDTQYF. The chain uses TRBV5-4 and TRBJ2-3; possible D gene TRBD1, 6 bases. The CDR3 is 13 amino acids. V lost 5 bases to trimming and J lost 2 bases, with 9 bases between them. The germline V gene encodes CDR1 SGHNT and CDR2 YYREEE (reference sequence).

The chain carries TRBV7-9 and TRBJ1-6; D remains unclear. This CDR3 contains 14 residues. From germline, CDR1 is SEHNR and CDR2 FQNEAQ (reference sequence). Trimming removed 1 base at V and 6 bases at J, with 7 bases between. The CDR3 bases are TGTGCCAGCAGCTTAGTCTCGGGTAATTCACCCCTCCACTTT. Its protein product is CASSLVSGNSPLHF.

The chain links TRBV27 to TRBJ2-3, with no clear D. The CDR3 runs to 15 residues. Germline CDR1 reads MNHEY; CDR2 reads SMNVEV (reference sequence). V was clipped by 3 bases and J by 0 bases, with 10 bases between them. The CDR3 coding sequence is TGTGCCAGCAGTTTGAGCCGGCCTAGCACAGATACGCAGTATTTT. Amino acid sequence: CASSLSRPSTDTQYF.

This clone was counted only a few times. The CDR3: CATSDLQYEQFF. The DNA for the CDR3 is TGTGCCACCAGTGATTTGCAGTATGAGCAGTTCTTC. The chain is built from TRBV24-1 and TRBJ2-1; no reliable D call. Germline CDR1 is KGHDR and CDR2 is SFDVKD. Trimming removed 0 bases from V and 8 bases from J, with 4 bases in between. This CDR3 contains 12 residues.